Many counts were recorded for the clone carrying this T cell receptor beta chain. The sample originates from a study of regulatory T cells in long-lasting Graves disease. The CDR3 has 17 amino acids. J was trimmed by 1 base and V by 3 bases; bases with no gene match: 9. The germline CDR1 and CDR2 sequences are MNHEY and SMNVEV (reference sequence). The time point was: newly diagnosed GD, antithyroid drugs for less than 3 months. PBMC RNA served as the TCR library source. Arm-PCR with iRepertoire HTBI primers amplified the CDR3 regions for these TCR beta libraries. MiXCR, applied by TCRdb to the multiplex PCR reads, yields one record per CDR3 protein. The sample carries 400,000 to 500,000 distinct CDR3 sequences, about 14% recorded once. This sample was also put to use in a study of T cells in Graves' hyperthyroidism and ophthalmopathy. According to that study: With a duration under 2 months, the hyperthyroidism was newly diagnosed in patients aged 18 to 65. Among thyroid clonotypes expanded above 0.001, most also appeared in blood.

Sequences were derived from peripheral blood mononuclear cells (PBMCs), sampled at new diagnosis, from a patient treated with antithyroid drugs. This clonotype was sampled from a woman aged 50 to 60 with Graves disease. This chain uses TRBV27 with TRBJ2-7; TRBD2 aligns across 10 bases. The CDR3 region is CASSFSGTSVVSYEQYF. CDR3 DNA sequence: TGTGCCAGCAGTTTCTCCGGGACTAGCGTCGTATCCTACGAGCAGTACTTC.